This T cell receptor (beta chain) was observed in a study of CD8+CD57+ T cells in acquired aplastic anemia. About the study: Sorted CD4+ plus CD8+ cells gave DNA averaging roughly 3 ug. Whole-study results and caveats: No significant difference in CD8+ Simpson's diversity was found between patients and controls. Patients and controls shared roughly 30 CD8+ CDR3 sequences, which appeared highly expressed in patients and within their immunodominant clones.

Genomic DNA, the template, was used for profiling of the TCR beta VDJ and CDR3. TCRdb fed the reads into MiXCR, producing one record per CDR3 protein. This table has just over 200,000 distinct CDR3 sequences, 65% appearing once. Only patients with CD8+CD57+ cell expansion on flow cytometry were chosen for sequencing. At blood sampling, none of the patients had yet received therapy. Between the trimmed V and J ends, which lost 5 bases and 1 base, there was a span of 8 bases. Germline CDR1 LNHNV, CDR2 YYDKDF (reference sequence). This CDR3 has 14 residues. With respect to this clonotype: The antigen is undetermined.

The receptor comes from a human donor with aplastic anemia. The rearrangement joins TRBV15 to TRBJ2-2, with D tentatively TRBD2 (6 bases). Material for sequencing was sorted CD4+, CD8+, or CD8+CD57+ T cells (not recorded which) from PBMCs. The CDR3 bases are TGTGCCACCAGCCTGACTAGGAACACCGGGGAGCTGTTTTTT. It yields the protein CATSLTRNTGELFF.